This T cell receptor (beta chain) is drawn from a study of beta chain features in type 1 diabetes. General observations from the study: Patients with Type 1 diabetes showed moderately but significantly shorter TCRB CDR3s in all four CD4+ subsets. Whether TCRB rearrangement is influenced by HLA type went unresolved here.

Only a few counts were recorded for this clone. As yet, its antigen is unknown. Since all of the isolated RNA was reverse transcribed, expressed TCRB transcripts were what got sequenced. Sequencing was performed with immunoSEQ multiplex PCR; in TCRdb, only in-frame clones are kept and a portion is missing. The data contain about 930,000 clones, roughly a sixth of them singletons. The CDR3 spans 17 residues. In germline, CDR1 is LGHNA, CDR2 YNFKEQ. V was shortened by 0 bases and J by 4 bases, with 17 bases between the two germline ends. The source of this sequence is a woman in her late teens or twenties in good health. This chain uses TRBV4-2 with TRBJ2-3; D is unresolved. The sample consisted of naive CD4+ T cells from blood. CDR3: CASSQEEFRAVADTQYF. The DNA of the CDR3 is TGTGCCAGCAGCCAAGAGGAGTTTCGGGCGGTGGCAGATACGCAGTATTTT.